Included here is one T cell receptor beta chain sequence, with context. The antigen is not known. PCR amplification relied on 60 Vbeta primers (plus 13 Jbeta primers). Method: immunoSEQ multiplex PCR; TCRdb's copy keeps in-frame clones and lacks some. The data hold hundreds of thousands of clones, with about 90% observed a single time. The data originate from a study of cytomegalovirus exposure and HLA in healthy donors. Per the germline V gene, CDR1 is PRHDT and CDR2 is FYEKMQ (reference sequence). CDR3 size: 16 residues. V gave up 0 bases and J gave up 4 bases, with 16 bases separating them. Findings and caveats of the study: The classifier was said to identify cytomegalovirus status with high specificity and sensitivity. Previous analysis showed most TCR beta V segments were productive about 87% or about 30% of the time. A further, later analysis showed that HLA-associated TCR beta chains (compared with equally common others) were more clonally expanded.

Material for sequencing was PBMCs. The chain links TRBV13 to TRBJ2-7; the D gene is possibly TRBD1 (7 bases). This clonotype was sampled from a woman under 30 in good health and CMV-seronegative. CDR3 nucleotide sequence: TGTGCCAGCAGCTTAGGAGGGGCAGGGGGGCTGTACGAGCAGTACTTC. It specifies CASSLGGAGGLYEQYF.